Listed below are T cell receptor beta chains from one sample, sequenced in a study of blood T cells in healthy people across ages. TCRdb processed the 5' RACE reads anew with MiXCR; each CDR3 protein has one entry. The sample consists of under 800,000 distinct CDR3 sequences, around 21% of them appearing once. The source material was blood. These receptors originate from a man between 65 and 85 years old in good health. Both conserved end residues are part of each CDR3. D genes are given only for firm matches. Not all rows give a size; the values are once, few, many and, for expanded clones, a class.

clone_size j_call d_call v_call cdr3_aa cdr3_nt
once TRBJ2-5 TRBD1 TRBV5-1 CASSLMGQREQYF TGCGCCAGCAGCTTGATGGGACAGAGGGAGCAGTACTTC
NA TRBJ1-1 TRBD1 TRBV20-1 CSGKTGANTEAFF TGCAGTGGTAAAACAGGGGCGAACACTGAAGCTTTCTTT
NA TRBJ1-1 NA TRBV27 CASSLDLGGAGPAFF TGTGCCAGCAGTTTAGATTTGGGGGGCGCGGGCCCAGCTTTCTTT
NA TRBJ2-7 TRBD2 TRBV20-1 CSARLRRGEAGGPSYEQYF TGCAGTGCTAGACTCCGGAGGGGGGAAGCGGGAGGGCCGTCCTACGAGCAGTACTTC
many TRBJ1-2 TRBD1 TRBV12-3/TRBV12-4 CASSPGQVGGYTF TGTGCCAGCAGTCCCGGACAGGTCGGTGGCTACACCTTC
few TRBJ1-5 NA TRBV5-1 CANSQEGGNQPQHF TGCGCCAACAGCCAAGAGGGAGGCAATCAGCCCCAGCATTTT
few TRBJ2-5 TRBD2 TRBV20-1 CSAGLAGGDLEYF TGCAGTGCGGGACTAGCGGGAGGGGATTTGGAGTACTTC
NA TRBJ2-3 NA TRBV12-3/TRBV12-4 CASSSTGPTDTQYF TGTGCCAGCAGTTCTACGGGACCCACAGATACGCAGTATTTT
NA TRBJ2-2 NA TRBV5-6 CASSHVRGTGELFF TGTGCCAGCAGCCACGTTCGGGGGACCGGGGAGCTGTTTTTT
few TRBJ2-7 NA TRBV7-8 CASSLLGASYEQYF TGTGCCAGCAGCTTATTGGGGGCGTCCTACGAGCAGTACTTC
NA TRBJ1-2 TRBD1 TRBV12-3/TRBV12-4 CASRGQGIYGYTF TGTGCCAGCAGAGGACAGGGGATTTATGGCTACACCTTC
NA TRBJ2-7 TRBD1 TRBV7-7 CASSRDRGSEQYF TGTGCTAGCAGCCGGGACAGGGGGAGCGAGCAGTACTTC
few TRBJ2-2 NA TRBV9 CASSVVSRGGTNTGELFF TGTGCCAGCAGCGTAGTCTCCCGCGGCGGAACGAACACCGGGGAGCTGTTTTTT
NA TRBJ1-2 NA TRBV5-6 CASRMGVRANYGYTF TGTGCCAGCAGGATGGGGGTCAGGGCAAACTATGGCTACACCTTC
few TRBJ2-1 TRBD1 TRBV28 CASSLLSGQSPYNEQFF TGTGCCAGCAGTCTACTCTCGGGACAGAGCCCCTACAATGAGCAGTTCTTC
NA TRBJ2-1 TRBD2 TRBV6-1 CASSELIGLGSYEQFF TGTGCCAGCAGTGAATTAATTGGACTAGGTTCCTATGAGCAGTTCTTC
few TRBJ2-7 NA TRBV7-9 CASRGSEFSYEQYF TGTGCCAGCAGAGGAAGTGAGTTCTCCTACGAGCAGTACTTC
few TRBJ2-2 TRBD2 TRBV4-3 CASSQASGRASARTGELVF TGCGCCAGCAGCCAAGCTAGCGGGAGGGCATCAGCGCGGACCGGGGAGCTGGTTTTT
few TRBJ2-2 TRBD2 TRBV9 CASSATELAGAWTGELFF TGTGCCAGTAGCGCTACCGAACTAGCGGGAGCTTGGACCGGGGAGCTGTTTTTT
few TRBJ2-7 NA TRBV6-1 CASSEANPPYEQYF TGTGCCAGCAGTGAAGCGAACCCCCCCTACGAGCAGTACTTC
NA TRBJ1-1 NA TRBV19 CASSIETGRTNTEAFF TGTGCCAGTAGTATAGAAACAGGGAGGACGAACACTGAAGCTTTCTTT
NA TRBJ1-1 NA TRBV29-1 CSVEPSREAFF TGCAGCGTTGAGCCATCAAGAGAAGCTTTCTTT
few TRBJ1-4 NA TRBV20-1 CSARDRNNEKLFF TGCAGTGCTAGAGACAGGAATAATGAAAAACTGTTTTTT
few TRBJ1-5 NA TRBV5-1 CASSRGPGGNQPQHF TGCGCCAGCAGCCGGGGCCCGGGGGGGAATCAGCCCCAGCATTTT
many TRBJ1-2 NA TRBV7-9 CASSLAHRTGYTF TGTGCCAGCAGCTTAGCTCACAGAACGGGCTACACCTTC